These 29 T cell receptor beta chains came from one sample sequenced in a study of blood T cell repertoires in COVID-19. Assay: immunoSEQ multiplex PCR; the TCRdb copy retains only in-frame clones and omits some. Of about 410,000 clones in the sample, 80% to 90% were seen once. The sample was peripheral blood. These receptors were taken from a woman aged 30 to 39 with active or convalescent COVID-19.

The gene calls are TRBV18 and TRBJ1-1, with D unclear. CDR1 and CDR2 (germline): KGHSH, LQKENI. V dropped 3 bases and J dropped 5 bases, with 7 bases sitting between them. The CDR3 has 12 residues. CDR3 nucleotide sequence: TGTGCCAGCTCACCGACACTTACTGAAGCTTTCTTT. Protein: CASSPTLTEAFF.

This clone is a singleton in its sample. This sequence joins TRBV5-1 and TRBJ1-6, with 10 bases that match TRBD1. CDR3 size: 19 residues. Germline V gene data show CDR1 as SGHRS and CDR2 as YFSETQ. V was clipped by 1 base and J by 3 bases; unmatched bases: 10. The CDR3 DNA is TGCGCCAGCAGCTTGTCGGAGGTGGGACAGGGGTTCTATAATTCACCCCTCCACTTT. It codes for CASSLSEVGQGFYNSPLHF.

The rearrangement joins TRBV6-5 to TRBJ2-1, with D possibly matching TRBD2 (5 bases). This CDR3 comprises 16 residues. V lost 1 base to trimming and J lost 0 bases, with 10 bases between them. Germline V lookup: CDR1 MNHEY, CDR2 SVGAGI. CDR3 amino acids: CASSYYSGSSYNEQFF. CDR3 coding DNA: TGTGCCAGCAGTTACTATTCTGGGAGCTCCTACAATGAGCAGTTCTTC.

The chain is built from TRBV3-1 (or the pseudogene TRBV3-2) and TRBJ1-1, with TRBD1 matching over 7 bases. The trim removed 2 bases at V and 8 bases at J, leaving 11 bases unmatched. Germline CDR1 reads LGHDT; CDR2 reads YNNKEL (reference sequence). The CDR3 sequence is 15 residues long. CDR3 sequence reads: CASSQRGTVEGEAFF. The CDR3 DNA reads TGTGCCAGCAGCCAACGTGGGACAGTCGAGGGAGAAGCTTTCTTT.

The gene calls are TRBV5-6 and TRBJ1-1; 8 nucleotides line up with TRBD1. The length of the CDR3 is 15 residues. The junction had 10 bases not matched to a gene; V was cut back by 4 bases and J by 5 bases. CDR1 SGHDT and CDR2 YYEEEE come from the germline V gene. CDR3: CASSLLDRDYTEAFF. As DNA, the CDR3 is TGTGCCAGCAGCCTCTTGGACAGGGATTATACTGAAGCTTTCTTT.

The V gene is TRBV2, the J gene TRBJ2-1; the match to TRBD2 covers 14 bases. CDR3 size: 14 residues. The V and J ends lost 5 bases and 9 bases, in that order; junction bases with no gene match: 3. CDR1 SNHLY and CDR2 FYNNEI come from the germline V gene. The DNA of the CDR3 is TGTGCCAGCAGTTTAGGACTAGCGGGAGGTGAGCAGTTCTTC. It is translated as CASSLGLAGGEQFF.

The V gene is TRBV6-4, the J gene TRBJ2-3; a weak D match, TRBD1 (5 bases). The CDR3 contains 15 residues. Trimming took off 0 bases at V and 0 bases at J, with 7 bases between the two ends. Germline V lookup: CDR1 MRHNA, CDR2 SNTAGT. CDR3 coding DNA: TGTGCCAGCAGTGACTCTAGGGGTAGCACAGATACGCAGTATTTT. It codes for CASSDSRGSTDTQYF.

The V gene is TRBV4-1, the J gene TRBJ2-7, with a weak D call TRBD1 (5 bases). The V gene's germline CDR1 is MGHRA and CDR2 YSYEKL. The CDR3 contains 15 residues. V lost 0 bases, J lost 1 base, and 10 bases lay in between. As DNA, the CDR3 is TGCGCCAGCAGCCAAGAGGAACAGGATTCCTACGAGCAGTACTTC. Its protein is CASSQEEQDSYEQYF.

The rearrangement uses TRBV7-9 and TRBJ1-1; D is perhaps TRBD1 (5 bases). The CDR3 loop spans 13 amino acids. Germline CDR1 and CDR2: SEHNR and FQNEAQ (reference sequence). Trimming left V 5 bases short and J 2 bases short, with 9 bases between. CDR3 in DNA: TGTGCCAGCAGCAAGGGGTCAAACACTGAAGCTTTCTTT. It specifies CASSKGSNTEAFF.

In its sample, this clone was seen once. This sequence joins TRBV29-1 and TRBJ1-1; the D gene is possibly TRBD1 (5 bases). Germline values: CDR1 SQVTM, CDR2 ANQGSEA. There are 13 residues in the CDR3. Between the trimmed V and J ends, which lost 4 bases and 5 bases, there was a span of 14 bases. DNA for the CDR3: TGCAGCGTTGTTGGGGGGGAGAGGACTGAAGCTTTCTTT. Translated, it gives CSVVGGERTEAFF.

A word on this clone: This CDR3 is also generated by other DNA sequences in the sample. V gene TRBV27 combines with J gene TRBJ1-1; D might be TRBD1 (5 bases). V lost 6 bases, J lost 1 base, and 15 bases lay in between. The germline V gene has CDR1 MNHEY and CDR2 SMNVEV (reference sequence). The CDR3 covers 15 residues. In DNA form, the CDR3 reads TGTGCCAGCAGCCTCCTGGGAGGGGCGAACACTGAAGCTTTCTTT. Its protein product is CASSLLGGANTEAFF.

V is TRBV6-6 and J is TRBJ1-2; tentatively, D is TRBD1 (6 bases). The germline CDR1 and CDR2 sequences are MNHNY and SVGAGI (reference sequence). Trimming pared 3 bases from V and 2 bases from J, leaving 13 bases between. The CDR3 consists of 15 residues. CDR3 bases: TGTGCCAGCAGTTATGCCGAGACAGGAAACTATGGCTACACCTTC. The encoded protein is CASSYAETGNYGYTF.

The CDR3 bases are TGTGCCAGCAGCCCTACATCACCAGGACAGGGATATTCACCCCTCCACTTT. Protein: CASSPTSPGQGYSPLHF. The genes are TRBV9 and TRBJ1-6; 8 bases agree with TRBD1. The CDR3 covers 17 residues. Per the germline V gene, CDR1 is SGDLS and CDR2 is YYNGEE. J gave up 8 bases and V 4 bases, and 14 bases lay outside the gene matches.

The chain links TRBV6-4 to TRBJ2-1, with 12 bases fitting TRBD1. Looked up from germline, CDR1 is MRHNA and CDR2 is SNTAGT. Unmatched junction bases numbered 3, after V lost 6 bases and J lost 9 bases. The CDR3 runs 13 residues. The CDR3 is CASSGTGGIEQFF. The CDR3 DNA is TGTGCCAGCAGCGGGACAGGGGGCATTGAGCAGTTCTTC.

The chain links TRBV6-1 to TRBJ1-1, with D perhaps TRBD1 (5 bases). The V and J ends lost 2 bases and 4 bases respectively, with 8 bases between them. The CDR3 sequence is 13 residues long. Germline V gene sequence: CDR1 MNHNS, CDR2 SASEGT. The CDR3 spells CASSENDSTEAFF. In DNA, the CDR3 is TGTGCCAGCAGTGAAAATGACAGCACTGAAGCTTTCTTT.

CDR3 amino acids: CASRDIYNEQFF. The CDR3 DNA sequence: TGTGCCAGCAGGGACATCTACAATGAGCAGTTCTTC. This chain uses TRBV3-1 (or the pseudogene TRBV3-2) with TRBJ2-1; perhaps TRBD1 as D (5 bases). The length of the CDR3 is 12 residues. Germline-derived CDR1 and CDR2 are LGHDT and YNNKEL (reference sequence). The V gene lost 6 bases and the J gene lost 3 bases, with 6 bases spanning the gap.

This rearrangement joins TRBV19 to TRBJ2-7; D may be TRBD2 (5 bases). In germline, CDR1 is LNHDA, CDR2 SQIVND (reference sequence). The CDR3 has 15 residues. V gave up 3 bases and J gave up 1 base, with 13 bases separating them. CDR3 in DNA: TGTGCCAGTAGTATTGGGAGTGGTGGGTCCTACGAGCAGTACTTC. This gives the protein CASSIGSGGSYEQYF.

The V and J genes are TRBV5-1 and TRBJ2-7; D perhaps matches TRBD1 (6 bases). Germline CDR1 is SGHRS and CDR2 is YFSETQ. CDR3 length: 13 residues. Trimming cost V 1 base and J 8 bases, with 13 bases left between them. CDR3 region: CASSLYTGSQQYF. In DNA, the CDR3 is TGCGCCAGCAGCTTGTATACAGGGTCCCAGCAGTACTTC.

This clone has a handful of counts. The gene calls are TRBV4-1 and TRBJ1-4, with no clear D. The CDR3 extends over 16 amino acids. Germline V lookup: CDR1 MGHRA, CDR2 YSYEKL. Trimming removed 0 bases from V and 0 bases from J, with 8 bases in between. CDR3: CASSQEWPATNEKLFF. CDR3 coding DNA: TGCGCCAGCAGCCAAGAGTGGCCCGCAACTAATGAAAAACTGTTTTTT.

V and J are TRBV5-4 and TRBJ2-3, with 12 bases identical to TRBD2. V gave up 4 bases and J gave up 3 bases; unmatched junction bases: 9. Germline V gives CDR1 SGHNT, CDR2 YYREEE (reference sequence). This CDR3 comprises 17 residues. The chain's CDR3 is CASSSPTSGRVTDTQYF. CDR3 in DNA: TGTGCCAGCAGCAGTCCGACTAGCGGGAGAGTGACAGATACGCAGTATTTT.

The J gene is TRBJ2-7, the V gene TRBV5-4; D not resolved. Between the trimmed V and J ends, which lost 1 base and 2 bases, there was a span of 13 bases. Germline V gives CDR1 SGHNT, CDR2 YYREEE (reference sequence). This CDR3 is built from 15 residues. Here the CDR3 DNA reads TGTGCCAGCAGCTTGTCTCAGAATTTTCCCTACGAGCAGTACTTC. It yields the protein CASSLSQNFPYEQYF.

This sequence joins TRBV9 and TRBJ1-2; D unclear. Trimming cost V 0 bases and J 2 bases, with 5 bases left between them. Germline CDR1 reads SGDLS; CDR2 reads YYNGEE. There are 13 residues in the CDR3. The CDR3 reads CASSVDINYGYTF. CDR3 nucleotide sequence: TGTGCCAGCAGCGTAGACATCAACTATGGCTACACCTTC. Combining the CDR3 with reference TRBV9 and TRBJ1-2 gives the whole variable domain DSGVTQTPKHLITATGQRVTLRCSPRSGDLSVYWYQQSLDQGLQFLIQYYNGEERAKGNILERFSAQQFPDLHSELNLSSLELGDSALYFCASSVDINYGYTFGSGTRLTVV.

V and J are TRBV25-1 and TRBJ2-7, with a possible D match to TRBD2 (5 bases). V lost 4 bases to trimming and J lost 5 bases, with 18 bases between them. CDR3 length equals 15 residues. Looked up from germline, CDR1 is MGHDK and CDR2 is SYGVNS. The CDR3 region is CASSVSNLKEDEQYF. Here the CDR3 DNA reads TGTGCCAGCAGTGTTTCAAATCTGAAGGAGGACGAGCAGTACTTC.

The V gene is TRBV6-5, the J gene TRBJ1-4; no clear D. V was trimmed by 6 bases and J by 6 bases, leaving 8 bases between them. CDR3 size: 12 residues. Germline V lookup: CDR1 MNHEY, CDR2 SVGAGI. The CDR3 here is CASRDIDEKLFF. CDR3 DNA: TGTGCCAGCAGAGACATAGATGAAAAACTGTTTTTT.

This clone was seen only once. The gene calls are TRBV20-1 and TRBJ1-5, with D possibly TRBD1 on 5 matching bases. With 3 bases removed from V and 2 bases from J, the gap between germline ends came to 11 bases. The CDR3 has 14 amino acids. Germline V lookup: CDR1 DFQATT, CDR2 SNEGSKA (reference sequence). The DNA for the CDR3 is TGCAGTGCTAGTCAAGGGGAGGGCAATCAGCCCCAGCATTTT. This encodes CSASQGEGNQPQHF.

V is TRBV9 and J is TRBJ1-3; maybe TRBD1 (5 bases). This CDR3 region has 17 residues. In germline, CDR1 is SGDLS, CDR2 YYNGEE. Trimming shortened V by 0 bases and J by 0 bases, and 13 bases separated the two germline ends. The CDR3 region has the DNA TGTGCCAGCAGCGTAGGACAGAGCGCTTTCTCTGGAAACACCATATATTTT. Translation: CASSVGQSAFSGNTIYF.

This rearrangement joins TRBV30 to TRBJ1-3, with D possibly matching TRBD1 (5 bases). V was shortened by 6 bases and J by 2 bases, with 11 bases between the two germline ends. The CDR3 loop spans 13 amino acids. Per germline, CDR1 GTSNPN and CDR2 SVGIG (reference sequence). The CDR3 reads CACQSGPGNTIYF. The CDR3, as DNA: TGTGCCTGCCAATCAGGGCCTGGAAACACCATATATTTT.

This clone was seen once. The rearrangement joins TRBV5-1 to TRBJ1-3, with 7 bases that match TRBD1. The V and J ends lost 1 base and 4 bases, in that order; junction bases with no gene match: 2. CDR1 is SGHRS and CDR2 is YFSETQ in the germline V gene. The CDR3 spans 14 residues. The CDR3: CASSLTGVGNTIYF. DNA of the CDR3: TGCGCCAGCAGCTTGACAGGGGTAGGAAACACCATATATTTT.

This clone was seen only a few times. The genes are TRBV5-1 and TRBJ2-7; 7 nucleotides line up with TRBD1. This CDR3 comprises 15 residues. In germline, CDR1 is SGHRS, CDR2 YFSETQ. Trimming at V came to 1 base and at J to 4 bases, leaving 8 bases not matched to a gene. The CDR3 region is CASSLHRDSFYEQYF. DNA for the CDR3: TGCGCCAGCAGCTTGCACCGGGACAGCTTTTACGAGCAGTACTTC.